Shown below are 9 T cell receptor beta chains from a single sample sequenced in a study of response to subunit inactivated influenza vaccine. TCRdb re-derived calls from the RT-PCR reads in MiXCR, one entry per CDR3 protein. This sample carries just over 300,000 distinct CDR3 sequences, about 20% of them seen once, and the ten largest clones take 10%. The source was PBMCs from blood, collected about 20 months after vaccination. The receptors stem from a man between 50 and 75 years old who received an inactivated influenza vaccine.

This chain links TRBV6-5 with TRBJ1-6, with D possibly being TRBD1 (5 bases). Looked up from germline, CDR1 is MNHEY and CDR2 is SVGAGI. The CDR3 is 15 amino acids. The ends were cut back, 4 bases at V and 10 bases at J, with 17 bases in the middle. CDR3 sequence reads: CASSSRRQGNSPLHF. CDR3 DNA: TGTGCCAGCAGTTCCAGGCGGCAGGGAAACTCACCCCTCCACTTT.

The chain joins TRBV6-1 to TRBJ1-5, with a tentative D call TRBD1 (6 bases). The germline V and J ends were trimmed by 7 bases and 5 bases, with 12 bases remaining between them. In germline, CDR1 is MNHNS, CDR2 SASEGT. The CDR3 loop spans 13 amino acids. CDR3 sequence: CASTGTWYQPQHF. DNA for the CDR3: TGTGCCAGCACTGGGACATGGTATCAGCCCCAGCATTTT.

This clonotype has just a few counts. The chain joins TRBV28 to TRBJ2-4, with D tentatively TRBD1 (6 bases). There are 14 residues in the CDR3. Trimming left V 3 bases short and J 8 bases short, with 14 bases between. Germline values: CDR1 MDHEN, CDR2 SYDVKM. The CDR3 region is CASSFLQDSDIQYF. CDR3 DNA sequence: TGTGCCAGCAGTTTCCTGCAGGACAGCGACATTCAGTACTTC.

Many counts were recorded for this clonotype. DNA of the CDR3: TGCAGTGCACGGAGGGGACACGAAGCTTTCTTT. It codes for CSARRGHEAFF. The V call is TRBV20-1, the J call TRBJ1-1, with D possibly being TRBD1 (6 bases). Germline lookup yields CDR1 DFQATT and CDR2 SNEGSKA (reference sequence). This CDR3 spans 11 amino acids. Trimming left V 6 bases short and J 8 bases short, with 13 bases between.

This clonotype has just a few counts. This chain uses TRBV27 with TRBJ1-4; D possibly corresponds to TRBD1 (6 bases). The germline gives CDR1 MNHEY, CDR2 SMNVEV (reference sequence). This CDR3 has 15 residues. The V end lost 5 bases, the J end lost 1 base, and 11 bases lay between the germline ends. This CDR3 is CASSRAGVTNEKLFF. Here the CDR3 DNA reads TGTGCCAGCAGTCGAGCAGGGGTAACTAATGAAAAACTGTTTTTT.

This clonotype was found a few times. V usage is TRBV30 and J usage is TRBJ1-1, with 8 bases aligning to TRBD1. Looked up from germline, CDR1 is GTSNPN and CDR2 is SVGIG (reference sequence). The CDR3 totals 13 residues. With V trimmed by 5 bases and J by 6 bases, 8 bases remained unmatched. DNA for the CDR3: TGTGCCTGGGGACAGGGAATTCCCGCTGAAGCTTTCTTT. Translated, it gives CAWGQGIPAEAFF.

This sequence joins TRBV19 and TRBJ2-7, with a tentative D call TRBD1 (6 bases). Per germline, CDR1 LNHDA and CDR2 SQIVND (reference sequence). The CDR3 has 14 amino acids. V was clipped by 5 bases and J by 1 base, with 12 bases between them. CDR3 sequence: CASSSWTASYEQYF. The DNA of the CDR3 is TGTGCCAGTAGTTCCTGGACAGCTTCCTACGAGCAGTACTTC.

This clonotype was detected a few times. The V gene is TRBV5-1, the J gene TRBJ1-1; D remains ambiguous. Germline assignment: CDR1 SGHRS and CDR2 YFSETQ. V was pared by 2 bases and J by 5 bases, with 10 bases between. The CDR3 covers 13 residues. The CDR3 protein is CASSFGEKTEAFF. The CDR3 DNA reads TGCGCCAGCAGCTTTGGGGAAAAGACTGAAGCTTTCTTT. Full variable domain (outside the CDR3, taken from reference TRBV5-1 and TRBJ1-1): KAGVTQTPRYLIKTRGQQVTLSCSPISGHRSVSWYQQTPGQGLQFLFEYFSETQRNKGNFPGRFSGRQFSNSRSEMNVSTLELGDSALYLCASSFGEKTEAFFGQGTRLTVV.

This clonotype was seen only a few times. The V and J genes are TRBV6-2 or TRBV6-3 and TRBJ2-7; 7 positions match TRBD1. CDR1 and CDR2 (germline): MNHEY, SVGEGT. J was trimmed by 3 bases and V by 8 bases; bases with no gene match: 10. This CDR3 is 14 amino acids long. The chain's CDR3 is CASRLAGTVYEQYF. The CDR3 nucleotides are TGTGCCAGCCGACTGGCCGGGACAGTCTACGAGCAGTACTTC.